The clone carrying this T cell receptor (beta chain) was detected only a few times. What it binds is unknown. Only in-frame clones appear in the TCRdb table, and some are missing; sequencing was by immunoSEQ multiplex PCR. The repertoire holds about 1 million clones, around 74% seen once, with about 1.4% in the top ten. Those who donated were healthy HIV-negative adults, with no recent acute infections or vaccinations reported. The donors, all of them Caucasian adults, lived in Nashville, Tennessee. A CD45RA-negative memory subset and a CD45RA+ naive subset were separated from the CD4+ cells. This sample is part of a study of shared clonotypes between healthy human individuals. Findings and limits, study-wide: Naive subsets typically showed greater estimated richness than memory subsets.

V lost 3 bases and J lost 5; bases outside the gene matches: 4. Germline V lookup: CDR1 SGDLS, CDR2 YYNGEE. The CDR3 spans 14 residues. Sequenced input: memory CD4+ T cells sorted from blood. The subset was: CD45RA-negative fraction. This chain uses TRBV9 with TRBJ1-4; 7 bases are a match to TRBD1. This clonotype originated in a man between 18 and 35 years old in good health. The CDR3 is CASSARQGNEKLFF. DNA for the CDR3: TGTGCCAGCAGCGCGCGACAGGGAAATGAAAAACTGTTTTTT. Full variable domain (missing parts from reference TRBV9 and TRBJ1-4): DSGVTQTPKHLITATGQRVTLRCSPRSGDLSVYWYQQSLDQGLQFLIQYYNGEERAKGNILERFSAQQFPDLHSELNLSSLELGDSALYFCASSARQGNEKLFFGSGTQLSVL.